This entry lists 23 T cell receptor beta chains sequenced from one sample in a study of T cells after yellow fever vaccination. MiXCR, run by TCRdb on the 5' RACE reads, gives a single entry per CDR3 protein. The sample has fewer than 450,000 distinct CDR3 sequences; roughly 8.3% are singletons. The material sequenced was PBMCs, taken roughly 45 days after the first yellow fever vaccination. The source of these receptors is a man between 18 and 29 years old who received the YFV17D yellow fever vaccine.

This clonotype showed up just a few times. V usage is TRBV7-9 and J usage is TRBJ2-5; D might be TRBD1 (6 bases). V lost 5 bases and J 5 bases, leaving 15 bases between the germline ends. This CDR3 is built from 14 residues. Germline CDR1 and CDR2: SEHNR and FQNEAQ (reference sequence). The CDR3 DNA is TGTGCCAGCAGCCGAGGACAGTTGAGGGAGACCCAGTACTTC. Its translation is CASSRGQLRETQYF. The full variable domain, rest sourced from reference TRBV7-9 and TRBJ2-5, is DTGVSQNPRHKITKRGQNVTFRCDPISEHNRLYWYRQTLGQGPEFLTYFQNEAQLEKSRLLSDRFSAERPKGSFSTLEIQRTEQGDSAMYLCASSRGQLRETQYFGPGTRLLVL.

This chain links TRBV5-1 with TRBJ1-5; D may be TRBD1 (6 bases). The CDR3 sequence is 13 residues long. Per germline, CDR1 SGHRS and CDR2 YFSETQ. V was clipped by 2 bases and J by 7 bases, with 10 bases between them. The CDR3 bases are TGCGCCAGCAGCTTCAGGGGAGAGCAGCCCCAGCATTTT. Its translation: CASSFRGEQPQHF.

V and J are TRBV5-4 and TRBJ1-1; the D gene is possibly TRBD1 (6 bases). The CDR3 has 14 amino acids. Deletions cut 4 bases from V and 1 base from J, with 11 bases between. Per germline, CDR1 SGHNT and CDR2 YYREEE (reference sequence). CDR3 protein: CASSPQDRNTEAFF. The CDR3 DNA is TGTGCCAGCAGCCCCCAGGACAGGAACACTGAAGCTTTCTTT.

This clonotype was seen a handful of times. The CDR3 protein is CASSQEPWREDTEAFF. The CDR3 nucleotides read TGCGCCAGCAGCCAGGAGCCGTGGAGGGAGGACACTGAAGCTTTCTTT. The J gene is TRBJ1-1, the V gene TRBV4-3; D unclear. V lost 3 bases and J 3 bases, leaving 17 bases between the germline ends. Germline CDR1 is LGHNA and CDR2 is YSLEER. The CDR3 loop spans 16 amino acids.

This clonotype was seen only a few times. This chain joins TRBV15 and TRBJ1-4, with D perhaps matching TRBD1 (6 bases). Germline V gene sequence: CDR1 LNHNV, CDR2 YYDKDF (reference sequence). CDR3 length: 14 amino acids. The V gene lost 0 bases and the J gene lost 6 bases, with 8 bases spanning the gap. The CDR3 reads CATSRDRTDEKLFF. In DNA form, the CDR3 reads TGTGCCACCAGCAGAGACAGGACAGATGAAAAACTGTTTTTT.

The CDR3 reads CSATLGTFGMDTQYF. CDR3 nucleotides: TGCAGTGCCACCCTTGGGACCTTCGGGATGGATACGCAGTATTTT. This rearrangement joins TRBV20-1 to TRBJ2-3; D is tentatively TRBD1 or TRBD2 (5 bases each). Germline-derived CDR1 and CDR2 are DFQATT and SNEGSKA (reference sequence). The CDR3 has 15 amino acids. Trimming pared 6 bases from V and 6 bases from J, leaving 22 bases between.

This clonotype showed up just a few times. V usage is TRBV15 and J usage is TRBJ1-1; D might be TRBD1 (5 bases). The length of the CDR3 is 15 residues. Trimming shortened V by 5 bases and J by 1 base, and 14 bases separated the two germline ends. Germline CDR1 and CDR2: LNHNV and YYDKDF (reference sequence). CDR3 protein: CATSATGLTNTEAFF. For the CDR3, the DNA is TGTGCCACCAGCGCCACAGGACTGACGAACACTGAAGCTTTCTTT.

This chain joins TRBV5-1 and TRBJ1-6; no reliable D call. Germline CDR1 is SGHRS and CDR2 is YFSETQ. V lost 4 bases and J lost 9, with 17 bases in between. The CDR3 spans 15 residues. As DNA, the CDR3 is TGCGCCAGCAGCCCGGGGATCGGGTATTCTTCACCCCTCCACTTT. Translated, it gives CASSPGIGYSSPLHF.

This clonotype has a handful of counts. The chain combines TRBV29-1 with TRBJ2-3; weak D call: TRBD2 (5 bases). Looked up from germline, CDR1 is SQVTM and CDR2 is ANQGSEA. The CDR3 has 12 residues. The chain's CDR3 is CSTSGSGDTQYF. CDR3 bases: TGCAGTACAAGCGGATCGGGAGATACGCAGTATTTT.

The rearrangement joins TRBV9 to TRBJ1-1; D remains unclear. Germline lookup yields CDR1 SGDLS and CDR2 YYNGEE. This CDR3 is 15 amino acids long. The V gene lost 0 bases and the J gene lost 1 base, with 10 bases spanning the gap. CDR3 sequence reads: CASSVDGVRNTEAFF. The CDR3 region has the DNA TGTGCCAGCAGCGTAGACGGGGTAAGGAACACTGAAGCTTTCTTT.

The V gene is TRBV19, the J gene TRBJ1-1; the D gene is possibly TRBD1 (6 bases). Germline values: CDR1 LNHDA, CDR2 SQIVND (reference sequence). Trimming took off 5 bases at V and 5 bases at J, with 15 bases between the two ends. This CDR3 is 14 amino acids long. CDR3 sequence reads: CASSLSFDRTEAFF. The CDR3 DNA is TGTGCCAGTAGTCTTTCCTTCGACAGGACTGAAGCTTTCTTT.

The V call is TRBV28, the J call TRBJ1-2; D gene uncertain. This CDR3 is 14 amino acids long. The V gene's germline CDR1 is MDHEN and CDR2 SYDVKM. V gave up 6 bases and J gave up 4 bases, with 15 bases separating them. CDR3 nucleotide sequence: TGTGCCAGCAGCCCGCCGGGTTGGGCCTATGGCTACACCTTC. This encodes CASSPPGWAYGYTF.

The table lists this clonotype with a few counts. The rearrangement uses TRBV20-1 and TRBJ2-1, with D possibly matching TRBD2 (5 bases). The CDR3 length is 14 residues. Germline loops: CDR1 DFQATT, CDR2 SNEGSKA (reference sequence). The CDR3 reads CSVGTREGYNEQFF. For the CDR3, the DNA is TGCAGCGTCGGCACAAGAGAGGGCTACAATGAGCAGTTCTTC.

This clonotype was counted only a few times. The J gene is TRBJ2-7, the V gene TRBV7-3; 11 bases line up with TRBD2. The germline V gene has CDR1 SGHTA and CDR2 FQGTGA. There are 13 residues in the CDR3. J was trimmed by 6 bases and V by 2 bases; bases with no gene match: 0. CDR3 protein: CASSLLAGGEQYF. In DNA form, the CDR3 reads TGTGCCAGCAGCTTACTAGCGGGGGGCGAGCAGTACTTC.

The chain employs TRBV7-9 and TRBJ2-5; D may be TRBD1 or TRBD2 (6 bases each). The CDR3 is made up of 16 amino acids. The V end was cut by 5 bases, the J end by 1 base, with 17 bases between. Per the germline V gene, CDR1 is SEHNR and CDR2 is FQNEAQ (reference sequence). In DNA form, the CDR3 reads TGTGCCAGCAGCCAAGGGGGGCCTGGGGCCCAAGAGACCCAGTACTTC. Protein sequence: CASSQGGPGAQETQYF.

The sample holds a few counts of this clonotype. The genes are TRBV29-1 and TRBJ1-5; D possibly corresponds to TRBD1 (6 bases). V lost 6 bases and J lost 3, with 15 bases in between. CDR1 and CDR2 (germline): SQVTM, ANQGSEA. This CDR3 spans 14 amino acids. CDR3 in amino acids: CSVREGGPNQPQHF. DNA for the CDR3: TGCAGCGTCCGAGAGGGGGGCCCCAATCAGCCCCAGCATTTT.

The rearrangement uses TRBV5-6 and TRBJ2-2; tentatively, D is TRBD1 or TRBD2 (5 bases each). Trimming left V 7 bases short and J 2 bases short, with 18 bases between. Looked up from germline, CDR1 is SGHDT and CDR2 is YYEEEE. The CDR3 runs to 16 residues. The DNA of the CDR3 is TGTGCCAGCGGATCCCGGGGCGCCCTCAACACCGGGGAGCTGTTTTTT. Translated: CASGSRGALNTGELFF.

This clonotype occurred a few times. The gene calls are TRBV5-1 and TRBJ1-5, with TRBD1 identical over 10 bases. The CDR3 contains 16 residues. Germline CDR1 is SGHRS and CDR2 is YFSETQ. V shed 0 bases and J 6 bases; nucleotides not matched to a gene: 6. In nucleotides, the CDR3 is TGCGCCAGCAGCTTGGGAGGGACAGGGGTCGGTCAGCCCCAGCATTTT. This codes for CASSLGGTGVGQPQHF.

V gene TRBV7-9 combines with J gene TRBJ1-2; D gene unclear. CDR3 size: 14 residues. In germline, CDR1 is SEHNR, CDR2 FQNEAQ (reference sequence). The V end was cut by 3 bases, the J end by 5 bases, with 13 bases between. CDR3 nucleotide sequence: TGTGCCAGCAGCTTCTGGGCGGTGGATTATGGCTACACCTTC. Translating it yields CASSFWAVDYGYTF.

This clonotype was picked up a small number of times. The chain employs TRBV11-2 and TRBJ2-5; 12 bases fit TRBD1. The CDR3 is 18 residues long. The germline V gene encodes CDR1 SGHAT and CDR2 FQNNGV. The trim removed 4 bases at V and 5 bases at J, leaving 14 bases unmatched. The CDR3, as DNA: TGTGCCAGCAGCTCCCGCGGGACAGGGGGCAAATTGGGGGAGACCCAGTACTTC. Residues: CASSSRGTGGKLGETQYF.

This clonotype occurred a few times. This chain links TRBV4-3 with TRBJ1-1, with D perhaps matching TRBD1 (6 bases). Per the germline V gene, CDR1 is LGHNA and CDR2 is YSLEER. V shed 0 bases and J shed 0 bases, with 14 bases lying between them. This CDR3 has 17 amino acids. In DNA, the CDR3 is TGCGCCAGCAGCCAAGAATTGCGCTGGGGGCTGAACACTGAAGCTTTCTTT. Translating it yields CASSQELRWGLNTEAFF.

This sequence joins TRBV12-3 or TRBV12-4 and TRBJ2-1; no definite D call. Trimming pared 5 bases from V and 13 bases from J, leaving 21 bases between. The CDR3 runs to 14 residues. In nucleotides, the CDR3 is TGTGCCAGCAGTGGTTGGACGGAACCGTTTCGTCAGTTCTTC. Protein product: CASSGWTEPFRQFF.

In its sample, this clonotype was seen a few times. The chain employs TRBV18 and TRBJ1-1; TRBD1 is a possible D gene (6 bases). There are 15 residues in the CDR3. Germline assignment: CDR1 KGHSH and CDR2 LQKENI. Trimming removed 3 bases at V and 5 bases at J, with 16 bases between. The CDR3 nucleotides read TGTGCCAGCTCACCCCCCGCAGGGGAGCGGACTGAAGCTTTCTTT. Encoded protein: CASSPPAGERTEAFF.